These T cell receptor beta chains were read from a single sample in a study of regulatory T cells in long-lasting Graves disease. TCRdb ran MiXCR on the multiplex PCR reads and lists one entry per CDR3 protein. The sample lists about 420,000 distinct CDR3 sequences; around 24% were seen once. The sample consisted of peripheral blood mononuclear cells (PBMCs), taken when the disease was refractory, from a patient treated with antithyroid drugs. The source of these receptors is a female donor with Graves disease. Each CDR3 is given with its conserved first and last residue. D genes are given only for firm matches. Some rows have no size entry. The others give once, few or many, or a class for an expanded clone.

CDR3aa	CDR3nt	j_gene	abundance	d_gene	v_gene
CASSLGTGGAYILYEQYF	TGTGCCAGCAGTTTGGGGACAGGGGGCGCTTACATCCTCTACGAGCAGTACTTC	TRBJ2-7	.	TRBD1	TRBV28
CASSQEQGPTGELFF	TGTGCCAGCAGCCAAGAACAGGGGCCCACCGGGGAGCTGTTTTTT	TRBJ2-2	few	TRBD1	TRBV3-1
CASSEGRWTSGSGANVLTF	TGTGCCAGCAGTGAAGGAAGGTGGACTAGCGGCTCTGGGGCCAACGTCCTGACTTTC	TRBJ2-6	.	TRBD2	TRBV6-2/TRBV6-3
CSALTGSRQETQYF	TGCAGTGCTTTGACAGGGTCTCGCCAAGAGACCCAGTACTTC	TRBJ2-5	few	TRBD1	TRBV20-1
CATSRDPSGQETQYF	TGTGCCACCAGCAGAGATCCCAGCGGACAAGAGACCCAGTACTTC	TRBJ2-5	many	.	TRBV15
CASSQDGLAGYEQYF	TGCGCCAGCAGCCAAGATGGACTAGCGGGCTACGAGCAGTACTTC	TRBJ2-7	.	TRBD2	TRBV4-3
CASSLDGSSQETQYF	TGTGCCAGCAGCTTAGATGGGTCCAGCCAAGAGACCCAGTACTTC	TRBJ2-5	many	.	TRBV11-3
CASSEDRDSSEAFF	TGTGCCAGCAGCGAGGACAGGGACAGCTCTGAAGCTTTCTTT	TRBJ1-1	few	TRBD1	TRBV6-1
CASSFSQLYGYTF	TGTGCCAGCAGTTTTTCTCAACTATATGGCTACACCTTC	TRBJ1-2	many	.	TRBV28
CSAELLGTAEQETQYF	TGCAGTGCAGAGTTGCTCGGGACAGCCGAGCAAGAGACCCAGTACTTC	TRBJ2-5	many	TRBD1	TRBV20-1
CASSAIPGGPALTYTQYF	TGTGCCAGCAGCGCAATCCCGGGGGGTCCCGCGTTAACATATACGCAGTATTTT	TRBJ2-3	few	TRBD2	TRBV2
CASSEMGTANTEAFF	TGTGCCAGCAGTGAGATGGGTACAGCGAACACTGAAGCTTTCTTT	TRBJ1-1	many	.	TRBV2